The 2 T cell receptor beta chains presented below share a single source sample, sequenced in a study of T cell responses to AZD1222 COVID-19 vaccine. Profiled with immunoSEQ multiplex PCR; TCRdb holds only in-frame clones, not every one. The sample has roughly 140,000 clones, about nine tenths seen once. The specimen comprised peripheral blood, sampled on day 0 of AZD1222 vaccination. Source of these receptors: an adult in good health.

The chain uses TRBV20-1 and TRBJ2-3, with D unclear. This CDR3 is 12 amino acids long. The V and J ends lost 3 bases and 4 bases respectively, with 8 bases between them. Germline V lookup: CDR1 DFQATT, CDR2 SNEGSKA (reference sequence). The CDR3 sequence: CSASRVADTQYF. CDR3 nucleotides: TGCAGTGCTAGTAGAGTGGCAGATACGCAGTATTTT.

This clone was counted between two and nine times. This chain joins TRBV10-2 and TRBJ1-1, with D tentatively TRBD1 (6 bases). The length of the CDR3 is 13 residues. Deletions cut 8 bases from V and 3 bases from J, with 13 bases between. Germline lookup yields CDR1 WSHSY and CDR2 SAAADI. The CDR3, as DNA: TGCGCCAGCTCACGGGACACCTACACTGAAGCTTTCTTT. Protein product: CASSRDTYTEAFF.